These T cell receptor beta chains were read from a single sample in a study of neoadjuvant anti-PD-1 for oral cavity cancer. The method was immunoSEQ multiplex PCR; TCRdb's version includes in-frame clones alone and lacks a portion of them. The repertoire includes approximately 23,000 clones, roughly 45% of them detected once, and around 40% sits in the top ten. The sequencing used tumor tissue, collected after nivolumab (anti-PD-1) treatment. These receptors originate from a person between 35 and 79 years old with oral cavity squamous cell carcinoma. CDR3s include the opening cysteine and the closing phenylalanine or tryptophan. The D gene is left open where the match is weak. Expanded clones get a size class; other rows say once, few or many, or leave the size out.

d_gene,v_gene,abundance,j_gene,CDR3aa,CDR3nt
TRBD1,TRBV6-6,many,TRBJ1-2,CASSLQGGYGYTF,TGTGCCAGCAGTCTTCAGGGGGGCTATGGCTACACCTTC
-,TRBV11-2,-,TRBJ1-2,CASSSAIQGRGYTF,TGTGCCAGCAGCTCAGCAATCCAGGGGAGAGGCTACACCTTC
-,TRBV25-1,-,TRBJ2-1,CASSRAGTYNEQFF,TGTGCCAGCAGTCGGGCGGGCACTTACAATGAGCAGTTCTTC
-,TRBV5-5,-,TRBJ2-1,CASSLSLGVSYNEQFF,TGTGCCAGCAGCTTATCATTAGGGGTTAGTTACAATGAGCAGTTCTTC
TRBD2,TRBV14,-,TRBJ2-5,CASSLLAGGRETQYF,TGTGCCAGCAGCCTTCTAGCGGGGGGCAGGGAGACCCAGTACTTC
-,TRBV7-8,-,TRBJ2-7,CASSLGRAPTYEQYF,TGTGCCAGCAGCTTAGGCAGGGCACCCACCTACGAGCAGTACTTC
TRBD1,TRBV7-8,-,TRBJ1-5,CASSNHRDRSNQPQHF,TGTGCCAGCAGCAATCACCGGGACAGGAGCAATCAGCCCCAGCATTTT
TRBD2,TRBV5-1,few,TRBJ2-5,CASSLGLAGTETQYF,TGCGCCAGCAGCTTGGGGCTAGCGGGGACTGAGACCCAGTACTTC
TRBD2,TRBV7-9,-,TRBJ2-1,CASIPETSGLYNEQFF,TGTGCCAGCATCCCCGAGACTAGCGGACTTTACAATGAGCAGTTCTTC
TRBD1,TRBV6-5,few,TRBJ1-4,CASRPDRGLGGVFF,TGTGCCAGCAGGCCCGACAGGGGTCTGGGGGGGGTGTTTTTT
-,TRBV11-3,-,TRBJ1-1,CASSPGQNTEAFF,TGTGCCAGCAGCCCGGGACAGAACACTGAAGCTTTCTTT
TRBD1,TRBV10-1,-,TRBJ2-1,CASSEDRGGGNEQFF,TGCGCCAGCAGTGAAGACAGGGGGGGTGGCAATGAGCAGTTCTTC
-,TRBV7-2,-,TRBJ1-2,CASSLARENGYTF,TGTGCCAGCAGCTTAGCCAGGGAAAATGGCTACACCTTC
TRBD1,TRBV29-1,-,TRBJ1-2,CSVGQGGQNYGYTF,TGCAGCGTTGGACAGGGAGGACAGAACTATGGCTACACCTTC
-,TRBV6-5,-,TRBJ1-2,CASSTTRKYGYTF,TGTGCCAGCAGTACCACGCGGAAATACGGCTACACCTTC
TRBD2,TRBV30,-,TRBJ2-1,CAWKAGPNNEQFF,TGTGCCTGGAAAGCGGGGCCCAACAATGAGCAGTTCTTC
-,TRBV20-1,few,TRBJ1-2,CSAVTSYGYTF,TGCAGTGCAGTGACAAGTTATGGCTACACCTTC
-,TRBV10-3,-,TRBJ2-3,CAIRPSGLTDTQYF,TGTGCCATCAGGCCCTCGGGACTCACAGATACGCAGTATTTT
-,TRBV29-1,-,TRBJ1-1,CSVGWDTEAFF,TGCAGCGTTGGGTGGGATACTGAAGCTTTCTTT
-,TRBV2,-,TRBJ2-1,CASSQVRGLEQFF,TGTGCCAGCAGTCAGGTACGGGGTCTTGAGCAGTTCTTC
TRBD1,TRBV7-8,-,TRBJ1-2,CASSPWDSPGTF,TGTGCCAGCAGCCCCTGGGACAGCCCGGGCACCTTC
TRBD1,TRBV25-1,many,TRBJ2-1,CASSGHQGARNEQFF,TGTGCCAGCAGTGGGCATCAGGGGGCTCGTAATGAGCAGTTCTTC
-,TRBV9,few,TRBJ1-1,CASSAQDRMNTEAFF,TGTGCCAGCAGCGCCCAGGACAGAATGAACACTGAAGCTTTCTTT
-,TRBV27,-,TRBJ1-6,CASSSLDRTNSPLHF,TGTGCCAGCAGTTCCCTGGACAGAACCAATTCACCCCTCCACTTT
TRBD1,TRBV11-2,few,TRBJ1-2,CASTNTGGLSGYTF,TGTGCCAGCACAAACACAGGGGGTTTGAGTGGCTACACCTTC
-,TRBV30,-,TRBJ1-2,CASTWGGGYTF,TGTGCCTCCACGTGGGGGGGAGGCTACACCTTC
TRBD1,TRBV18,-,TRBJ2-7,CASSRDRGYEQYF,TGTGCCAGCTCACGGGACAGGGGTTACGAGCAGTACTTC
-,TRBV5-4,-,TRBJ2-7,CASSLVGAHIGSFEQYF,TGTGCCAGCAGCTTGGTCGGGGCACACATCGGGAGCTTCGAGCAGTACTTC
-,TRBV10-3,-,TRBJ2-1,CAIRFGDRPYNEQFF,TGTGCCATCAGGTTCGGGGACCGACCTTACAATGAGCAGTTCTTC
-,TRBV6-6,-,TRBJ2-5,CASSYREKETQYF,TGTGCCAGCAGTTATCGAGAAAAAGAGACCCAGTACTTC
-,TRBV6-5,-,TRBJ1-1,CASSYSGGQDTEAFF,TGTGCCAGCAGTTACTCGGGGGGGCAGGACACTGAAGCTTTCTTT
TRBD1,TRBV4-3,-,TRBJ2-3,CASSQDRTGRTDTQYF,TGCGCCAGCAGCCAAGATCGGACAGGGCGGACAGATACGCAGTATTTT
-,TRBV14,-,TRBJ1-2,CASSLDSFNYGYTF,TGTGCCAGCAGCCTGGACAGTTTCAACTATGGCTACACCTTC
TRBD2,TRBV19,-,TRBJ2-1,CASRRAGGTYNEQFF,TGTGCCAGTAGGAGAGCGGGGGGAACTTACAATGAGCAGTTCTTC
TRBD1,TRBV5-4,-,TRBJ2-4,CASTPEPGQQKNIQYF,TGTGCCAGCACCCCCGAACCGGGACAGCAAAAAAACATTCAGTACTTC
-,TRBV20-1,-,TRBJ1-2,CSARIYGYTF,TGCAGTGCTAGAATCTATGGCTACACCTTC
-,TRBV9,few,TRBJ2-5,CASSVDGQREETQYF,TGTGCCAGCAGCGTAGACGGACAGAGAGAAGAGACCCAGTACTTC
TRBD1,TRBV2,-,TRBJ1-4,CASSLDRGREKLFF,TGTGCCAGCAGCCTTGACAGGGGCAGGGAAAAACTGTTTTTT
TRBD1,TRBV6-4,-,TRBJ1-1,CASRAQGRDTEAFF,TGTGCCAGCAGAGCACAGGGGAGGGACACTGAAGCTTTCTTT
-,TRBV11-2,few,TRBJ1-1,CASSPRRGLNTEAFF,TGTGCCAGCAGCCCCCGAAGAGGTTTGAACACTGAAGCTTTCTTT
TRBD2,TRBV7-2,once,TRBJ2-5,CASSTELAGGEETQYF,TGTGCCAGCAGCACCGAACTAGCGGGGGGAGAAGAGACCCAGTACTTC
-,TRBV11-3,-,TRBJ2-3,CASSLGGTPTDTQYF,TGTGCCAGCAGCTTAGGGGGGACGCCCACAGATACGCAGTATTTT
TRBD1,TRBV5-1,-,TRBJ1-4,CASSATGRHTEKLFF,TGCGCCAGCAGCGCGACAGGGCGACACACCGAAAAACTGTTTTTT
TRBD1,TRBV19,-,TRBJ2-3,CASSMLTGWDTQYF,TGTGCCAGTAGTATGCTGACAGGGTGGGATACGCAGTATTTT
-,TRBV30,-,TRBJ1-5,CAWSYGGREQPQHF,TGTGCCTGGAGTTATGGGGGTCGAGAGCAGCCCCAGCATTTT
-,TRBV7-3,-,TRBJ1-1,CASSLGAYRNTEAFF,TGTGCCAGCAGCTTAGGCGCATACCGGAACACTGAAGCTTTCTTT
-,TRBV5-8,-,TRBJ2-5,CASSLARTDQETQYF,TGTGCCAGCAGCTTGGCCAGGACAGATCAAGAGACCCAGTACTTC